This T cell receptor beta chain was identified during a study of cytomegalovirus exposure and HLA in healthy donors. Points from the study as a whole: In a later analysis, a missense DCLRE1C variant was linked to TCR beta V- and J-gene trimming. TCR beta sequences reportedly predicted most subjects' HLA-A and HLA-B alleles accurately.

Researchers ran the PCR with 60 Vbeta and 13 Jbeta primers. TCRdb keeps only in-frame clones here, not all; method: immunoSEQ multiplex PCR. Of 140,000 or so clones in the sample, 65% to 85% are singletons; the top ten hold 3% to 4%. Turning to this clone: Its target is unknown.

The clonotype comes from a male donor in good health and CMV-seronegative. Sequenced sample: PBMCs.

The chain's CDR3 is CATSKRQENTGELFF. In DNA form, the CDR3 reads TGTGCCACCAGCAAGAGACAGGAGAACACCGGGGAGCTGTTTTTT. The chain uses TRBV15 and TRBJ2-2; maybe TRBD1 (6 bases). Trimming removed 4 bases at V and 1 base at J, with 10 bases between. From germline, CDR1 is LNHNV and CDR2 YYDKDF (reference sequence). This CDR3 spans 15 amino acids.